These 24 T cell receptor beta chains were sequenced from one sample in a study of blood T cell repertoires in COVID-19. Sequencing used immunoSEQ multiplex PCR; TCRdb keeps in-frame clones, though not all of them. The sample has tens of thousands of clones, around 87% seen once. Sequencing was performed on peripheral blood. The source is a man between 60 and 75 years old with active COVID-19.

V is TRBV5-1 and J is TRBJ1-6, with TRBD1 identical over 7 bases. Germline V CDR1 and CDR2: SGHRS, YFSETQ. The CDR3 is 16 residues long. V gave up 4 bases and J gave up 4 bases; unmatched junction bases: 8. Here the CDR3 DNA reads TGCGCCAGCAGCCCCTCGGGACAGAGTTATAATTCACCCCTCCACTTT. It codes for CASSPSGQSYNSPLHF.

The V call is TRBV5-8, the J call TRBJ2-7; 12 bases are shared with TRBD1. Germline CDR1 reads SGHTS; CDR2 reads YDEGEE. The CDR3 spans 12 residues. The CDR3 DNA sequence: TGTGCCAGCAGCTCCCCCTCGGGACAGGGGGCTGTC. Translation gives CASSSPSGQGAV.

The chain uses TRBV18 and TRBJ2-7; D remains ambiguous. The CDR3 runs to 15 residues. Germline CDR1 and CDR2: KGHSH and LQKENI. Trimming cost V 3 bases and J 2 bases, with 14 bases left between them. The CDR3 spells CASSPARQRPYEQYF. In DNA form, the CDR3 reads TGTGCCAGCTCACCCGCCAGGCAACGTCCCTACGAGCAGTACTTC.

This chain connects TRBV14 to TRBJ1-1, with unresolved D. The germline V gene has CDR1 SGHDN and CDR2 FVKESK. V was clipped by 5 bases and J by 7 bases, with 14 bases between them. This CDR3 region has 13 residues. In DNA, the CDR3 is TGTGCCAGCAGCTTCGTGATGGCTGGTGAAGCTTTCTTT. The encoded protein is CASSFVMAGEAFF.

This clone was recorded a few times. The chain recombines TRBV19 with TRBJ2-7; TRBD2 matches 7 bases. This CDR3 is built from 15 residues. V trimming: 4 bases; J trimming: 2 bases; junction bases outside the gene matches: 8. Looked up from germline, CDR1 is LNHDA and CDR2 is SQIVND (reference sequence). In DNA, the CDR3 is TGTGCCAGTAGTACGCCGGGACTACCGACCTACGAGCAGTACTTC. Its protein product is CASSTPGLPTYEQYF.

The V gene is TRBV18, the J gene TRBJ2-7; D may be TRBD1 (6 bases). The V end was cut by 3 bases, the J end by 2 bases, with 8 bases between. The CDR3 length is 13 residues. Germline V gene data show CDR1 as KGHSH and CDR2 as LQKENI. CDR3 coding DNA: TGTGCCAGCTCACCCTGGACAGCCTACGAGCAGTACTTC. Amino acid sequence: CASSPWTAYEQYF.

In this sample, this clone turned up once. The chain combines TRBV5-1 with TRBJ2-7; TRBD1 matches at 7 bases. CDR3 length equals 15 residues. Trimming cost V 4 bases and J 6 bases; bases outside gene matches: 13. The germline V gene has CDR1 SGHRS and CDR2 YFSETQ. CDR3 amino acids: CASSPRGQQGGEQYF. The CDR3 nucleotides read TGCGCCAGCAGCCCCCGGGGACAGCAAGGGGGCGAGCAGTACTTC.

The chain uses TRBV3-1 (or the pseudogene TRBV3-2) and TRBJ2-5, with 7 bases fitting TRBD1. The germline V gene encodes CDR1 LGHDT and CDR2 YNNKEL (reference sequence). Trimming took 2 bases from V and 2 from J; bases not matched to a gene: 14. The CDR3 consists of 18 residues. CDR3 sequence reads: CASSQMTGPISSQETQYF. The CDR3 DNA sequence: TGTGCCAGCAGCCAAATGACAGGGCCAATTTCGAGTCAAGAGACCCAGTACTTC.

This chain uses TRBV10-3 with TRBJ2-7; 12 nucleotides match TRBD2. Germline V gene sequence: CDR1 ENHRY, CDR2 SYGVKD. The CDR3 is 16 amino acids. Trimming at V came to 0 bases and at J to 3 bases, leaving 3 bases not matched to a gene. In nucleotides, the CDR3 is TGTGCCATCAGTGAGTCAGCTAGCGGGGGGGACTACGAGCAGTACTTC. Its protein product is CAISESASGGDYEQYF.

This chain connects TRBV6-5 to TRBJ2-1, with 9 bases fitting TRBD2. V lost 0 bases, J lost 7 bases, and 7 bases stayed unmatched. There are 16 residues in the CDR3. Per the germline V gene, CDR1 is MNHEY and CDR2 is SVGAGI. The CDR3: CASSYSGGGARNEQFF. CDR3 bases: TGTGCCAGCAGTTACTCGGGCGGGGGGGCCAGAAATGAGCAGTTCTTC.

This chain joins TRBV7-8 and TRBJ1-4, with 8 positions matching TRBD1. V shed 5 bases and J 7 bases; nucleotides not matched to a gene: 12. The CDR3 contains 16 residues. The germline V gene encodes CDR1 SGHVS and CDR2 FQNEAQ. The CDR3 DNA reads as TGTGCCAGCAGCCCAGTCTCCGGGACAGGAACTGAAAAACTGTTTTTT. It encodes CASSPVSGTGTEKLFF. The full variable domain, rest sourced from reference TRBV7-8 and TRBJ1-4, is GAGVSQSPRYKVAKRGQDVALRCDPISGHVSLFWYQQALGQGPEFLTYFQNEAQLDKSGLPSDRFFAERPEGSVSTLKIQRTQQEDSAVYLCASSPVSGTGTEKLFFGSGTQLSVL.

The V and J genes are TRBV11-1 and TRBJ1-2; 8 positions match TRBD1. V shed 5 bases and J 8 bases; nucleotides not matched to a gene: 10. Looked up from germline, CDR1 is SGHAT and CDR2 is FQDESV (reference sequence). The CDR3 covers 14 residues. The CDR3 loop reads CASSQSPGQGGYTF. CDR3 in DNA: TGTGCCAGCAGCCAAAGCCCAGGACAGGGAGGCTACACCTTC.

The chain joins TRBV28 to TRBJ2-3, with TRBD2 as a possible D gene (7 bases). CDR3 length: 12 residues. V dropped 5 bases and J dropped 6 bases, with 9 bases sitting between them. Germline CDR1 MDHEN, CDR2 SYDVKM. The CDR3 region has the DNA TGTGCCAGCAGTGGGAGGGGGGATACGCAGTATTTT. This codes for CASSGRGDTQYF.

This chain links TRBV3-1 (or the pseudogene TRBV3-2) with TRBJ1-1; 9 bases align to TRBD1. V lost 0 bases, J lost 4 bases, and 3 bases stayed unmatched. This CDR3 spans 15 amino acids. Germline assignment: CDR1 LGHDT and CDR2 YNNKEL (reference sequence). The CDR3 is CASSQDSTGGTEAFF. CDR3 sequence (DNA): TGTGCCAGCAGCCAAGATTCGACAGGGGGCACTGAAGCTTTCTTT.

V usage is TRBV2 and J usage is TRBJ1-5; D is undetermined. V shed 6 bases and J shed 2 bases, with 14 bases lying between them. This CDR3 is 15 amino acids long. Germline values: CDR1 SNHLY, CDR2 FYNNEI. DNA of the CDR3: TGTGCCAGCAGGTCAGGCGGGCCGGGCAATCAGCCCCAGCATTTT. Its translation: CASRSGGPGNQPQHF.

In this sample, this clone turned up a few times. The sample contains more than one DNA sequence encoding this CDR3. The rearrangement links TRBV2 to TRBJ2-2; perhaps TRBD1 as D (6 bases). Germline CDR1 reads SNHLY; CDR2 reads FYNNEI. V dropped 1 base and J dropped 5 bases, with 11 bases sitting between them. The CDR3 totals 15 residues. CDR3 nucleotides: TGTGCCAGCAGTGAAGGCAGGGGTAGTACCGGGGAGCTGTTTTTT. This translates into CASSEGRGSTGELFF. The whole variable domain, filled in from reference TRBV2 and TRBJ2-2, reads EPEVTQTPSHQVTQMGQEVILRCVPISNHLYFYWYRQILGQKVEFLVSFYNNEISEKSEIFDDQFSVERPDGSNFTLKIRSTKLEDSAMYFCASSEGRGSTGELFFGEGSRLTVL.

Turning to this clone: Mismatch with germline at one junction end may stem from a read error. The sample contains more than one DNA sequence encoding this CDR3. The chain combines TRBV11-2 with TRBJ1-2, with a weak D call TRBD1 (6 bases). This CDR3 is 14 amino acids long. Germline assignment: CDR1 SGHAT and CDR2 FQNNGV. The CDR3 DNA sequence: TGTGCCAGCACCCAAGGGGGGGCACGGAGGGGCTACACCTTT. It specifies CASTQGGARRGYTF.

The chain joins TRBV29-1 to TRBJ1-1; D uncertain. The CDR3 length is 14 residues. Looked up from germline, CDR1 is SQVTM and CDR2 is ANQGSEA. The V end lost 0 bases, the J end lost 0 bases, and 8 bases lay between the germline ends. CDR3 sequence: CSVEDLRMNTEAFF. CDR3 nucleotides: TGCAGCGTTGAAGATTTGCGGATGAACACTGAAGCTTTCTTT.

This clone was counted between two and nine times. The chain couples TRBV19 to TRBJ2-3, with a possible D match to TRBD2 (5 bases). Germline V gene lookup returns CDR1 LNHDA and CDR2 SQIVND (reference sequence). V gave up 1 base and J gave up 0 bases, with 5 bases separating them. The CDR3 loop spans 14 amino acids. DNA of the CDR3: TGTGCCAGTAGTATAGCGGGGAGCACAGATACGCAGTATTTT. This translates into CASSIAGSTDTQYF.

The rearrangement joins TRBV23-1 to TRBJ1-2; TRBD1 matches 10 bases. TRBV23-1 is flagged as an ORF with uncertain function. This CDR3 comprises 14 residues. V was pared by 0 bases and J by 8 bases, with 3 bases of the junction left unmatched. In DNA form, the CDR3 reads TGCGCCAGCAGTCAATCGACAGGGGGCAACGGCTACACCTTC. It yields the protein CASSQSTGGNGYTF.

The chain employs TRBV28 and TRBJ1-5, with a possible D match to TRBD1 (5 bases). The germline V gene encodes CDR1 MDHEN and CDR2 SYDVKM. V was cut by 6 bases and J by 7 bases, with 13 bases left in between. CDR3 size: 13 residues. In nucleotides, the CDR3 is TGTGCCAGCAGAATGACAGCCCAACAGCCCCAGCATTTT. Encoded protein: CASRMTAQQPQHF.

This sequence joins TRBV5-4 and TRBJ2-5; D gene unclear. The V gene's germline CDR1 is SGHNT and CDR2 YYREEE (reference sequence). The V and J ends lost 0 bases and 2 bases respectively, with 14 bases between them. The length of the CDR3 is 16 residues. CDR3: CASSLGAQYLQETQYF. CDR3 nucleotides: TGTGCCAGCAGCTTGGGGGCTCAATACCTACAAGAGACCCAGTACTTC.

This chain uses TRBV20-1 with TRBJ2-1; D unresolved. This CDR3 comprises 10 residues. Germline V gene sequence: CDR1 DFQATT, CDR2 SNEGSKA (reference sequence). Deletions cut 4 bases from V and 9 bases from J, with 7 bases between. The CDR3 loop is CSATTVEQFF. CDR3 nucleotide sequence: TGCAGTGCTACTACGGTTGAGCAGTTCTTC.

The chain recombines TRBV6-6 with TRBJ1-6; 11 nucleotides align to TRBD1. The trim removed 5 bases at V and 8 bases at J, leaving 2 bases unmatched. Germline V gene data show CDR1 as MNHNY and CDR2 as SVGAGI (reference sequence). The CDR3 consists of 14 residues. The DNA for the CDR3 is TGTGCCAGCAGTGGGACAGGGGGTGATTCACCCCTCCACTTT. Translation gives CASSGTGGDSPLHF.